The 5 T cell receptor beta chains below all came from one sample that was sequenced in a study of cytomegalovirus exposure and HLA in healthy donors (dated by TCRdb to the late 2010s). Receptors were amplified or captured by the immunoSEQ multiplex PCR assay. For the multiplex PCR, a mixture combining 60 forward primers for TCR Vbeta segments and 13 reverse primers for TCR Jbeta segments was used. The clones in this table, taken by TCRdb from immuneACCESS, are in-frame only. Not every clone is retained; where verified, under half of the shortfall comes from an unresolved V gene, and the cause of the rest is unknown. Here the sample has about 170,000 clones; about four fifths occur a single time. The ten largest clonotypes hold approximately 0.8% of the sample. Sequencing was performed on PBMCs. The receptors stem from a woman younger than 35 in good health and CMV-seronegative.

This clone was seen only once. This chain uses TRBV19 with TRBJ1-3; 8 bases match TRBD1. Per germline, CDR1 LNHDA and CDR2 SQIVND (reference sequence). The CDR3 extends over 13 amino acids. The V and J ends lost 6 bases and 3 bases, in that order; junction bases with no gene match: 1. As DNA, the CDR3 is TGTGCCAGTAGAGGACAGGGTGGAAACACCATATATTTT. This encodes CASRGQGGNTIYF.

Written as DNA, the CDR3 is TGTGCCAGCAGCGCGGGAGGTGGCACAGATACGCAGTATTTT. Residues: CASSAGGGTDTQYF. The gene calls are TRBV5-4 and TRBJ2-3; 8 nucleotides match TRBD2. The germline gives CDR1 SGHNT, CDR2 YYREEE (reference sequence). The CDR3 extends over 14 amino acids. Trimming removed 4 bases from V and 1 base from J; junction bases left unmatched: 2.

In this sample, this clone turned up a few times. Other DNA sequences in this specimen translate into the identical CDR3. This sequence joins TRBV28 and TRBJ2-7, with no clear D. The germline gives CDR1 MDHEN, CDR2 SYDVKM. Trimming stripped 6 bases from V and 4 bases from J, with 7 bases between. CDR3 length: 11 amino acids. In DNA form, the CDR3 reads TGTGCCAGCAGCCTTCAGTACGAGCAGTACTTC. This gives the protein CASSLQYEQYF.

The chain combines TRBV5-6 with TRBJ2-1; 8 bases map to TRBD2. The CDR3 sequence is 15 residues long. The germline V gene encodes CDR1 SGHDT and CDR2 YYEEEE. V was pared by 2 bases and J by 2 bases, with 3 bases of the junction left unmatched. The CDR3 region has the DNA TGTGCCAGCAGCTTACTAGCGGCGACCTACAATGAGCAGTTCTTC. Its protein product is CASSLLAATYNEQFF.

The chain carries TRBV7-9 and TRBJ1-6; TRBD1 matches 7 bases. With V trimmed by 1 base and J by 13 bases, 4 bases remained unmatched. CDR1 and CDR2 from the germline V gene are SEHNR and FQNEAQ (reference sequence). The CDR3 has 13 residues. In DNA form, the CDR3 reads TGTGCCAGCAGCTTAGGGGACAGTTCTCCCCTCCACTTT. It encodes CASSLGDSSPLHF.